The entry below gives a single T cell receptor beta chain sequence along with its context. Molecular barcoding with unique molecular identifiers was used for the TCRbeta library. TCRdb recomputed calls from the PCR reads with MiXCR, one row per CDR3 protein. The repertoire holds roughly 6,000 distinct CDR3 sequences, about 16% seen once, with under 85% in the top ten. Trimming cost V 4 bases and J 7 bases, with 5 bases left between them. The CDR3 runs 11 residues. Germline V gene data show CDR1 as MNHEY and CDR2 as SMNVEV (reference sequence). These data come from a study of T-cell reconstitution after alpha-beta-depleted transplantation in children.

The sample was PBMCs, mostly from graft donor cells, taken 180 days after TCRalphabeta/CD19-depleted stem cell transplant. This chain uses TRBV27 with TRBJ2-4; no reliable D call. This receptor was obtained from a patient under 10 years old who had a stem cell transplant for inherited bone marrow failure, so the T cells may come from the graft donor. The CDR3 region is CASSSLNIQYF. CDR3 nucleotide sequence: TGTGCCAGCAGTTCATTGAACATTCAGTACTTC.